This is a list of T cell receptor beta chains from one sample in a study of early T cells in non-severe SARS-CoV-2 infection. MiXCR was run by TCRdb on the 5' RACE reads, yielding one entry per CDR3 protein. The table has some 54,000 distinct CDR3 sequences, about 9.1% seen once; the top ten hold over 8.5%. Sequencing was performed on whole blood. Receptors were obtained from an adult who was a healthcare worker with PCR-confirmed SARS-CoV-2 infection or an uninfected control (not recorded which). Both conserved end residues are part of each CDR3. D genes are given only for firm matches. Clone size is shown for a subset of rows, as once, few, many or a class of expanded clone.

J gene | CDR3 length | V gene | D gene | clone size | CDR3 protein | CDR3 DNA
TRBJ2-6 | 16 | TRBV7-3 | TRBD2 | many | CASSLAGGSGANVLTF | TGTGCCAGCAGCCTTGCCGGGGGGTCTGGGGCCAACGTCCTGACTTTC
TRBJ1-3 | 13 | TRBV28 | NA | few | CASSFGSGNTIYF | TGTGCCAGCAGTTTTGGATCGGGAAACACCATATATTTT
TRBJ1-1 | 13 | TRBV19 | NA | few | CASSTQQGTEAFF | TGTGCCAGTAGTACCCAGCAAGGGACTGAAGCTTTCTTT
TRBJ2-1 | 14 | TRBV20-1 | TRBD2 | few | CSAIRLAGGDEQFF | TGCAGTGCAATCCGACTAGCGGGAGGCGATGAGCAGTTCTTC
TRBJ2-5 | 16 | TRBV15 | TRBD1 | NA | CATSTDRQGAWETQYF | TGTGCCACCAGCACTGATAGACAGGGGGCTTGGGAGACCCAGTACTTC
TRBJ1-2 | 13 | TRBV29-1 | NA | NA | CSVEDGSSYGYTF | TGCAGCGTTGAAGACGGAAGTAGCTATGGCTACACCTTC
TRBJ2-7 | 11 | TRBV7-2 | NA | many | CASSASYEQYF | TGTGCCAGCAGCGCCTCCTACGAGCAGTACTTC
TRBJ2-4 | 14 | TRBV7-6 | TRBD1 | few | CASSLGRGTDIQYF | TGTGCCAGCAGCTTAGGCAGGGGGACGGACATTCAGTACTTC
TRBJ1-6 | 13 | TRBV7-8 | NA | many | CASSSNRDTPLHF | TGTGCCAGCAGCTCCAATAGGGACACACCCCTCCACTTT
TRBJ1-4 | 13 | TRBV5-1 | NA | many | CASSFGLGGKLFF | TGCGCCAGCAGCTTCGGACTGGGTGGAAAACTGTTTTTT
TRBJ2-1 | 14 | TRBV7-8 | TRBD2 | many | CASSFSGREDEQFF | TGTGCCAGCAGCTTTAGCGGGAGGGAGGATGAGCAGTTCTTC
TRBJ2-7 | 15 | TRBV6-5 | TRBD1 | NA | CASSALGQGAREQYF | TGTGCCAGCAGTGCTCTAGGTCAGGGGGCGCGGGAGCAGTACTTC
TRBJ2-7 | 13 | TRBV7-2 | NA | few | CASSTSQSYEQYF | TGTGCCAGCAGCACATCTCAGAGCTACGAGCAGTACTTC
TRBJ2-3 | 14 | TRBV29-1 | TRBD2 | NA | CSASSGRALDTQYF | TGCAGCGCGAGTAGCGGGAGGGCCCTAGATACGCAGTATTTT
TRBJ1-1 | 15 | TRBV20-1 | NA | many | CSAREGGERNTEAFF | TGCAGTGCTAGAGAGGGGGGTGAGCGGAACACTGAAGCTTTCTTT
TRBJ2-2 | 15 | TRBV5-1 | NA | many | CASSWNAGGSGELFF | TGCGCCAGCAGCTGGAACGCCGGGGGCTCCGGGGAGCTGTTTTTT
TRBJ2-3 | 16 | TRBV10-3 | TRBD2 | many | CAISRGTSVESDTQYF | TGTGCCATCAGCCGAGGGACTAGCGTGGAGTCAGATACGCAGTATTTT
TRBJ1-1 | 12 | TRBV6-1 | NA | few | CASTQGWTEAFF | TGTGCCAGCACGCAGGGGTGGACTGAAGCTTTCTTT
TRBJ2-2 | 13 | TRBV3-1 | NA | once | CASSHSNTGELFF | TGTGCCAGCAGCCATTCCAACACCGGGGAGCTGTTTTTT
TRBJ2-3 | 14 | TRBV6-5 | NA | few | CASFPEVSTDTQSF | TGTGCCAGCTTCCCCGAAGTTAGCACAGATACGCAGTCTTTT
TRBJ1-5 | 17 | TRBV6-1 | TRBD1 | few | CASTGQGGLYSNQPQHF | TGTGCCAGCACTGGGCAGGGGGGCCTCTATAGCAATCAGCCCCAGCATTTT
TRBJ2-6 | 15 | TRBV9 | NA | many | CASSVGSSGANVLTF | TGTGCCAGCAGCGTAGGAAGCTCTGGGGCCAACGTCCTGACTTTC
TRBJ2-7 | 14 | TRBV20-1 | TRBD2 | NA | CSAGSGGYSYEQYF | TGCAGTGCTGGCTCGGGGGGATACTCCTACGAGCAGTACTTC
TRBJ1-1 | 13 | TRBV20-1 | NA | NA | CSLKRDTNTEAFF | TGCAGTCTGAAACGGGACACGAACACTGAAGCTTTCTTT
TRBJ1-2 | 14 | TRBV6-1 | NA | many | CASKLQGSGYGYTF | TGTGCCAGCAAACTACAGGGTTCAGGCTATGGCTACACCTTC
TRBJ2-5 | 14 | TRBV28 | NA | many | CASSSSTAQETQYF | TGTGCCAGCAGTTCCTCGACAGCCCAAGAGACCCAGTACTTC
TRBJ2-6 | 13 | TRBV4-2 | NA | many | CASSPTGANVLTF | TGTGCCAGCAGCCCTACTGGGGCCAACGTCCTGACTTTC
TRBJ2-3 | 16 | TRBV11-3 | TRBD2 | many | CASSSKTSGVTDTQYF | TGTGCCAGCAGCTCTAAGACTAGCGGAGTTACAGATACGCAGTATTTT
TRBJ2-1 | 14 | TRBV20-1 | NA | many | CSVIDRLSYNEQFF | TGCAGCGTTATAGACAGGCTGTCCTACAATGAGCAGTTCTTC
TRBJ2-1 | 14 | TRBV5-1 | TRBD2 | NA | CASSFSGSIDEQFF | TGCGCCAGCAGCTTTAGCGGGAGTATCGATGAGCAGTTCTTC
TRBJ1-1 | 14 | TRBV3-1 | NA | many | CASSQGTMNTEAFF | TGTGCCAGCAGCCAAGGTACCATGAACACTGAAGCTTTCTTT
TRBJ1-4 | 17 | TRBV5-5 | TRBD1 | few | CASSLPGQGITNEKLFF | TGTGCCAGCAGCTTACCGGGACAGGGGATTACTAATGAAAAACTGTTTTTT
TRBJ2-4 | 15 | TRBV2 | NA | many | CASSEYRDAKNIQYF | TGTGCCAGCAGTGAATACCGGGACGCCAAAAACATTCAGTACTTC
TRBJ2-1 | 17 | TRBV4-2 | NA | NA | CASSQEFREARYNEQFF | TGTGCCAGCAGCCAAGAATTTAGGGAAGCGAGATACAATGAGCAGTTCTTC
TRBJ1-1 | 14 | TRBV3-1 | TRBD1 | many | CASSRGGAGAEAFF | TGTGCCAGCAGCCGAGGGGGCGCGGGAGCTGAAGCTTTCTTT
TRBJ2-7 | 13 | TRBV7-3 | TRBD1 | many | CASSLMKGAEQYF | TGTGCCAGCAGCTTAATGAAGGGGGCCGAGCAGTACTTC
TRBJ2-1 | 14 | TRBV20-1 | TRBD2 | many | CSATSGRKLNEQFF | TGCAGTGCTACTAGCGGGAGGAAACTCAATGAGCAGTTCTTC
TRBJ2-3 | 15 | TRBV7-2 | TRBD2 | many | CASSLVGASGDTQYF | TGTGCCAGCAGCTTAGTTGGGGCTAGCGGAGATACGCAGTATTTT
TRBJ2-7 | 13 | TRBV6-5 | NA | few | CASSYNVYYEQYF | TGTGCCAGCAGTTACAACGTCTACTACGAGCAGTACTTC
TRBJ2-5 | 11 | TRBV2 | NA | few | CASSREETQYF | TGTGCCAGCAGCCGAGAAGAGACCCAGTACTTC
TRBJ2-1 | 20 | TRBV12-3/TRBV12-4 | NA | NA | CASSLLGEQSWLSSYNEQFF | TGTGCCAGCAGTTTATTAGGAGAACAATCCTGGCTGAGCTCCTACAATGAGCAGTTCTTC
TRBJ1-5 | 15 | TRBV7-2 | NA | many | CASSLAGGRSQPQHF | TGTGCCAGCAGCTTAGCGGGAGGGAGAAGTCAGCCCCAGCATTTT
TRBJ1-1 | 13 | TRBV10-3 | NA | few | CAISESGGAEAFF | TGTGCCATCAGTGAGTCGGGAGGAGCGGAGGCTTTCTTT
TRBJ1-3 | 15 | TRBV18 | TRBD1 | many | CASSSGTGYGNTIYF | TGTGCCAGCTCTAGCGGGACAGGGTATGGAAACACCATATATTTT
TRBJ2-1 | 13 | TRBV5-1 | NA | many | CASKWGGYNEQFF | TGCGCCAGCAAATGGGGCGGTTACAATGAGCAGTTCTTC
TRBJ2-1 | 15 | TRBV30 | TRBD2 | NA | CAWSVIAGWWNEQFF | TGTGCCTGGAGTGTAATAGCGGGGTGGTGGAATGAGCAGTTCTTC
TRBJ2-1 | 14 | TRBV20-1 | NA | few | CSARAAVPYNEQFF | TGCAGTGCTAGAGCGGCGGTTCCCTACAATGAGCAGTTCTTC